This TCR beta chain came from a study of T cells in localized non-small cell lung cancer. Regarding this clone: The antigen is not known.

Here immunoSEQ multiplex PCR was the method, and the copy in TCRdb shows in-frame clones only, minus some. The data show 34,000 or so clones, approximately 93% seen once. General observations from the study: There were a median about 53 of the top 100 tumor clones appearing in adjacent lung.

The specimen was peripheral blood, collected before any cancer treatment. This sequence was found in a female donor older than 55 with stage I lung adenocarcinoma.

The CDR3 nucleotides are TGTGCCAGTAGTCTGAACAGGGGCTCGGATGAAAAACTGTTTTTT. This translates into CASSLNRGSDEKLFF. V is TRBV19 and J is TRBJ1-4, with 7 bases lining up with TRBD1. Germline CDR1 and CDR2: LNHDA and SQIVND (reference sequence). With V trimmed by 5 bases and J by 6 bases, 9 bases remained unmatched. This CDR3 has 15 amino acids.